One sample yielded the 31 T cell receptor beta chains listed below, sequenced in a study of CD8 T cells in ankylosing spondylitis. Study results and limitations: In ankylosing spondylitis blood, a motif of eight highly homologous TCR beta variants appeared characteristic.

Their target antigens are unknown. Using its own MiXCR run on the 5' RACE reads, TCRdb lists one record per CDR3 protein. The sample yields some 800,000 distinct CDR3 sequences, about 12% seen once. The sample was blood, either unsorted or a sorted T cell fraction (not recorded which). The receptors originated from a male donor with ankylosing spondylitis.

The V call is TRBV7-2, the J call TRBJ2-7, with 7 positions matching TRBD1. CDR1 is SGHTA, CDR2 FQGNSA, per germline. There are 15 residues in the CDR3. J gave up 8 bases and V 5 bases, and 15 bases lay outside the gene matches. The DNA for the CDR3 is TGTGCCAGCAGCCCCCACAGGGGTGTCAAAAGCCAGCAGTACTTC. Translating it yields CASSPHRGVKSQQYF.

The rearrangement links TRBV6-5 to TRBJ1-1, with D possibly being TRBD1 (6 bases). This CDR3 spans 14 amino acids. Germline loops: CDR1 MNHEY, CDR2 SVGAGI. V lost 6 bases and J lost 5, with 16 bases in between. The CDR3 DNA sequence: TGTGCCAGCAGCTTACATACAGGGCAGACTGAAGCTTTCTTT. Protein sequence: CASSLHTGQTEAFF.

This clonotype has just a few counts. The rearrangement uses TRBV30 and TRBJ2-2, with D perhaps TRBD2 (6 bases). The CDR3 is 14 amino acids. CDR1 is GTSNPN and CDR2 is SVGIG in the germline V gene (reference sequence). Trimming pared 1 base from V and 4 bases from J, leaving 10 bases between. This chain's CDR3 is CAWSAAGGTGELFF. The CDR3 bases are TGTGCCTGGAGTGCCGCCGGGGGCACCGGGGAGCTGTTTTTT. The entire variable domain, with the rest obtained from reference TRBV30 and TRBJ2-2, is as follows: SQTIHQWPATLVQPVGSPLSLECTVEGTSNPNLYWYRQAAGRGLQLLFYSVGIGQISSEVPQNLSASRPQDRQFILSSKKLLLSDSGFYLCAWSAAGGTGELFFGEGSRLTVL.

The chain links TRBV12-3 or TRBV12-4 to TRBJ2-7; TRBD1 might be the D (5 bases). The V end was cut by 5 bases, the J end by 9 bases, with 26 bases between. The CDR3 sequence is 16 residues long. CDR3 amino acids: CASSPTYRILSGGQYF. The CDR3 nucleotides are TGTGCCAGCAGTCCGACCTACAGGATCCTCTCTGGCGGGCAGTACTTC.

In its sample, this clonotype was seen a few times. The chain employs TRBV20-1 and TRBJ2-7, with D perhaps matching TRBD1 (6 bases). Trimming stripped 6 bases from V and 7 bases from J, with 16 bases between. The germline V gene encodes CDR1 DFQATT and CDR2 SNEGSKA (reference sequence). The CDR3 is 12 amino acids. In DNA, the CDR3 is TGCAGTGCCATCACAGGGCCGGAGGAGCAGTACTTC. It codes for CSAITGPEEQYF.

In this sample, this clonotype turned up a few times. The chain links TRBV9 to TRBJ2-1; D not certain. This CDR3 is 16 amino acids long. Trimming cost V 0 bases and J 5 bases, with 15 bases left between them. Germline values: CDR1 SGDLS, CDR2 YYNGEE. In nucleotides, the CDR3 is TGTGCCAGCAGCGTAGAGGTCGGGCTTTATAACAATGAGCAGTTCTTC. Its protein is CASSVEVGLYNNEQFF.

The chain is built from TRBV5-1 and TRBJ1-1, with 8 bases aligning to TRBD1. The CDR3 extends over 14 amino acids. The junction had 4 bases not matched to a gene; V was cut back by 5 bases and J by 1 base. Germline loops: CDR1 SGHRS, CDR2 YFSETQ. Written as DNA, the CDR3 is TGCGCCAGCAGGCAGACAGGGGAGAACACTGAAGCTTTCTTT. Its protein product is CASRQTGENTEAFF.

The chain is built from TRBV25-1 and TRBJ2-7; the match to TRBD2 covers 8 bases. CDR3 length equals 12 residues. V shed 6 bases and J 6 bases; nucleotides not matched to a gene: 4. The germline gives CDR1 MGHDK, CDR2 SYGVNS. CDR3 in amino acids: CASRGLATEQYF. The CDR3 DNA is TGTGCCAGCAGAGGACTAGCAACCGAGCAGTACTTC.

This clonotype was seen many times. CDR3 region: CATSRVLADFEQFF. Written as DNA, the CDR3 is TGTGCCACCAGCAGGGTACTAGCGGACTTTGAGCAGTTCTTC. The rearrangement uses TRBV15 and TRBJ2-1; 8 nucleotides match TRBD2. CDR3 size: 14 residues. CDR1 and CDR2 from the germline V gene are LNHNV and YYDKDF (reference sequence). With 3 bases clipped from V and 9 bases from J, the junction kept 7 bases outside the gene matches.

Only a few counts were recorded for this clonotype. V is TRBV7-2 and J is TRBJ1-2, with 7 bases identical to TRBD1. J was trimmed by 4 bases and V by 0 bases; bases with no gene match: 11. Germline CDR1 is SGHTA and CDR2 is FQGNSA. The CDR3 totals 17 residues. The CDR3 sequence is CASSLAVWTGGFYGYTF. DNA for the CDR3: TGTGCCAGCAGCTTAGCAGTCTGGACAGGAGGGTTCTATGGCTACACCTTC.

This clonotype was counted between two and nine times. V usage is TRBV12-3 or TRBV12-4 and J usage is TRBJ2-2; D not resolved. V dropped 3 bases and J dropped 7 bases, with 12 bases sitting between them. The CDR3 is 14 amino acids. Here the CDR3 reads CASSLGSGGGELFF. Here the CDR3 DNA reads TGTGCCAGCAGTTTGGGCTCGGGCGGCGGGGAGCTGTTTTTT.

The V and J genes are TRBV18 and TRBJ2-2, with 10 bases lining up with TRBD2. The germline V gene encodes CDR1 KGHSH and CDR2 LQKENI. The CDR3 is 16 amino acids. Unmatched junction bases numbered 7, after V lost 2 bases and J lost 7 bases. The CDR3 DNA reads as TGTGCCAGCTCACCATCTAGCGGGAGCCAAGGCGGGGAGCTGTTTTTT. It encodes CASSPSSGSQGGELFF. The entire variable domain, with the rest obtained from reference TRBV18 and TRBJ2-2, is as follows: NAGVMQNPRHLVRRRGQEARLRCSPMKGHSHVYWYRQLPEEGLKFMVYLQKENIIDESGMPKERFSAEFPKEGPSILRIQQVVRGDSAAYFCASSPSSGSQGGELFFGEGSRLTVL.

This clonotype showed up just a few times. The rearrangement links TRBV6-5 to TRBJ2-5, with a tentative D call TRBD2 (5 bases). Germline assignment: CDR1 MNHEY and CDR2 SVGAGI. The CDR3 is 14 amino acids. With 2 bases removed from V and 4 bases from J, the gap between germline ends came to 11 bases. The CDR3 reads CASSYRLRAETQYF. CDR3 nucleotide sequence: TGTGCCAGCAGTTACCGGTTGAGGGCAGAGACCCAGTACTTC.

V gene TRBV20-1 combines with J gene TRBJ2-3; 7 bases are shared with TRBD2. Unmatched junction bases numbered 6, after V lost 7 bases and J lost 2 bases. The germline gives CDR1 DFQATT, CDR2 SNEGSKA (reference sequence). The CDR3 sequence is 13 residues long. CDR3 in amino acids: CSEQTSDTDTQYF. The CDR3 bases are TGCAGTGAGCAAACTAGCGACACAGATACGCAGTATTTT.

This clonotype was counted only a few times. The chain links TRBV27 to TRBJ2-1, with D perhaps matching TRBD2 (5 bases). The CDR3 covers 13 residues. Trimming took 6 bases from V and 9 from J, leaving 15 bases between them. Germline CDR1 and CDR2: MNHEY and SMNVEV (reference sequence). Written as DNA, the CDR3 is TGTGCCAGCAGCCAGAGCCCTGGAGGTGAGCAGTTCTTC. It encodes CASSQSPGGEQFF.

This clonotype has just a few counts. The chain employs TRBV4-2 and TRBJ2-7; D is ambiguous. The germline V gene has CDR1 LGHNA and CDR2 YNFKEQ. Trimming pared 0 bases from V and 8 bases from J, leaving 11 bases between. The length of the CDR3 is 13 residues. This CDR3 is CASSQEFPVQQYF. The DNA for the CDR3 is TGTGCCAGCAGCCAAGAATTCCCGGTCCAGCAGTACTTC.

This clonotype was counted many times. The rearrangement uses TRBV3-1 and TRBJ2-1; D is unclear. Germline CDR1 LGHDT, CDR2 YNNKEL (reference sequence). V lost 2 bases and J lost 10, with 9 bases in between. The CDR3 is made up of 12 amino acids. In nucleotides, the CDR3 is TGTGCCAGCAGCCAACCCAATTGGGAGCAGTTCTTC. Amino acids: CASSQPNWEQFF.

This clonotype was detected only a few times. This chain connects TRBV6-2 or TRBV6-3 to TRBJ2-1, with TRBD1 identical over 10 bases. CDR1 MNHEY and CDR2 SVGEGT come from the germline V gene. The CDR3 is made up of 19 amino acids. The V segment lost 0 bases and the J segment 7 bases; nucleotides outside the gene matches: 15. CDR3 amino acids: CASSYSSKVGQGSWNEQFF. For the CDR3, the DNA is TGTGCCAGCAGTTACTCGAGTAAGGTGGGACAGGGGTCTTGGAATGAGCAGTTCTTC.

This clonotype was seen only a few times. CDR3 in DNA: TGTGCCAGCAGCTACTACAGGGGGCTCTATGGCTACACCTTC. This sequence encodes CASSYYRGLYGYTF. V usage is TRBV7-2 and J usage is TRBJ1-2, with 9 bases lining up with TRBD1. This CDR3 spans 14 amino acids. With 4 bases clipped from V and 4 bases from J, the junction kept 4 bases outside the gene matches. Germline values: CDR1 SGHTA, CDR2 FQGNSA.

This clonotype was picked up a small number of times. The V gene is TRBV20-1, the J gene TRBJ2-7, with a possible D match to TRBD2 (6 bases). CDR3 size: 15 residues. V was pared by 3 bases and J by 2 bases, with 17 bases between. Germline V lookup: CDR1 DFQATT, CDR2 SNEGSKA (reference sequence). Written as DNA, the CDR3 is TGCAGTGCTAGGGGCTCCGGGGCGGGGACCTACGAGCAGTACTTC. Encoded protein: CSARGSGAGTYEQYF.

This chain connects TRBV6-5 to TRBJ2-7; D ambiguous. Germline CDR1 reads MNHEY; CDR2 reads SVGAGI. The V and J ends lost 5 bases and 7 bases respectively, with 18 bases between them. CDR3 length: 14 amino acids. The CDR3 here is CASSTLALRGEQYF. The CDR3 DNA reads as TGTGCCAGCAGTACTCTTGCCCTACGTGGGGAGCAGTACTTC.

This clonotype showed up just a few times. The V call is TRBV15, the J call TRBJ2-5; no clear D. V was cut by 0 bases and J by 5 bases, with 16 bases left in between. The CDR3 is 16 residues long. Germline lookup yields CDR1 LNHNV and CDR2 YYDKDF (reference sequence). The CDR3 DNA reads as TGTGCCACCAGCAGAGATATCGAGACTGCTGGTGAGACCCAGTACTTC. It yields the protein CATSRDIETAGETQYF.

This clonotype was counted between two and nine times. The chain recombines TRBV4-3 with TRBJ2-5, with 9 bases matching TRBD1. V lost 2 bases and J lost 3; bases outside the gene matches: 13. The CDR3 totals 18 residues. Germline-derived CDR1 and CDR2 are LGHNA and YSLEER. CDR3 in amino acids: CASSQTPWGQGLKETQYF. CDR3 in DNA: TGCGCCAGCAGCCAAACCCCCTGGGGACAGGGTTTGAAAGAGACCCAGTACTTC.

The gene calls are TRBV10-3 and TRBJ2-7; tentative D call: TRBD2 (5 bases). This CDR3 is built from 16 residues. V was trimmed by 3 bases and J by 4 bases, leaving 19 bases between them. Per germline, CDR1 ENHRY and CDR2 SYGVKD. CDR3 coding DNA: TGTGCCATCAGTGATTCTACCGGGAAGCTTCTGTACGAGCAGTACTTC. This translates into CAISDSTGKLLYEQYF.

This clonotype was detected a few times. The V and J genes are TRBV20-1 and TRBJ1-1; D remains ambiguous. Germline CDR1 is DFQATT and CDR2 is SNEGSKA (reference sequence). V lost 0 bases and J lost 1, with 15 bases in between. This CDR3 spans 16 amino acids. The CDR3 DNA reads TGCAGTGCTAGAGATATTTGGAAGTTAGGGAACACTGAAGCTTTCTTT. It is translated as CSARDIWKLGNTEAFF.

The J gene is TRBJ2-7, the V gene TRBV20-1, with TRBD2 matching over 7 bases. Germline V gene sequence: CDR1 DFQATT, CDR2 SNEGSKA (reference sequence). This CDR3 has 14 amino acids. V gave up 2 bases and J gave up 8 bases; unmatched junction bases: 12. The CDR3 nucleotides read TGCAGTGCTAGATTTACCTGGGGGGGAGCGCAGCAGTACTTC. This codes for CSARFTWGGAQQYF.

This clonotype showed up just a few times. The chain has TRBV27 and TRBJ2-7; possibly TRBD2 for D (5 bases). The CDR3 has 13 residues. CDR1 is MNHEY, CDR2 SMNVEV, per germline (reference sequence). V was clipped by 11 bases and J by 0 bases, with 14 bases between them. Here the CDR3 reads CASGRVPSYEQYF. CDR3 bases: TGTGCCTCCGGGCGGGTCCCCTCCTACGAGCAGTACTTC.

The chain uses TRBV12-5 and TRBJ1-6; D is uncertain. Trimming shortened V by 1 base and J by 7 bases, and 5 bases separated the two germline ends. The CDR3 totals 13 residues. In germline, CDR1 is LGHNT, CDR2 FRNRAP. This chain's CDR3 is CASGLEPNSPLHF. As DNA, the CDR3 is TGTGCTAGTGGTTTGGAGCCGAATTCACCCCTCCACTTT.

This clonotype came up many times. This sequence joins TRBV5-5 and TRBJ2-6, with D possibly being TRBD2 (6 bases). V lost 0 bases to trimming and J lost 0 bases, with 13 bases between them. The CDR3 totals 18 residues. In germline, CDR1 is SGHKS, CDR2 YYEKEE (reference sequence). CDR3 residues: CASSLVWREISGANVLTF. The DNA for the CDR3 is TGTGCCAGCAGCTTGGTCTGGAGGGAAATCTCTGGGGCCAACGTCCTGACTTTC.

In this sample, this clonotype turned up many times. The rearrangement links TRBV29-1 to TRBJ1-1; perhaps TRBD1 as D (5 bases). The CDR3 extends over 13 amino acids. V was shortened by 7 bases and J by 5 bases, with 17 bases between the two germline ends. CDR1 is SQVTM, CDR2 ANQGSEA, per germline. In DNA, the CDR3 is TGCAGCGCCACCCAGGGAGAGCGGACTGAAGCTTTCTTT. This encodes CSATQGERTEAFF.

This clonotype showed up just a few times. V is TRBV28 and J is TRBJ2-7; 10 positions agree with TRBD2. The J segment lost 3 bases and the V segment lost 10 bases, leaving 9 bases of the junction unmatched. This CDR3 has 14 residues. Germline values: CDR1 MDHEN, CDR2 SYDVKM. CDR3 bases: TGTGCCACTTCACGGACTAGCGGAAACTACGAGCAGTACTTC. This encodes CATSRTSGNYEQYF.